The clone carrying this TCR beta chain was seen a few times. The antigen is unknown. The unexposed donors gave CD4+ T cells in about 2010-2019, prior to COVID-19. Isolation of CD4+ T cells took place after approximately 10 days in culture. These data belong to a study of CD4 T cells in relation to SARS-CoV-2 and coronaviruses. Findings and limits, study-wide: No crossreactivity against non-spike viral proteins was tested here.

The repertoire was sequenced with immunoSEQ multiplex PCR; TCRdb's copy has only in-frame clones and lacks some. The sample includes tens of thousands of clones, 65% to 80% seen only once; the top ten take about 14%. Per germline, CDR1 KGHSH and CDR2 LQKENI. The CDR3 sequence is 12 residues long. The germline V and J ends were trimmed by 3 bases and 0 bases, with 2 bases remaining between them. The sequencing input was CD4+ T cells from PBMCs, cultured in vitro. The source is a human donor in good health. The chain uses TRBV18 and TRBJ2-5; D unclear. CDR3 sequence reads: CASSPYQETQYF. DNA for the CDR3: TGTGCCAGCTCACCGTACCAAGAGACCCAGTACTTC.